This T cell receptor (beta chain) was sequenced during a study of CD4 T cells in relation to SARS-CoV-2 and coronaviruses. Data came from immunoSEQ multiplex PCR; TCRdb stores just in-frame clones and leaves some out. Of tens of thousands of clones listed, around two thirds are singletons. Before the COVID-19 pandemic, during about 2011-2019, CD4+ T cells were taken from unexposed donors. The cells were cultured for approximately 10 days before CD4+ T cells were isolated. Comments on this clone: Its antigen remains unidentified.

Deletions cut 5 bases from V and 7 bases from J, with 14 bases between. Looked up from germline, CDR1 is SGHTA and CDR2 is FQGTGA. This CDR3 region has 14 residues. The rearrangement links TRBV7-3 to TRBJ2-2; D possibly uses TRBD1 or TRBD2 (5 bases each). Sequenced sample: CD4+ T cells from PBMCs, cultured in vitro. The receptor's source is a human donor in good health. Here the CDR3 DNA reads TGTGCCAGCAGCCGGGGCCCGTGGGGCGGGGAGCTGTTTTTT. Translating it yields CASSRGPWGGELFF.